These T cell receptor beta chains were read from a single sample in a study of response to subunit inactivated influenza vaccine. In TCRdb, the RT-PCR reads were re-called with MiXCR into one record per CDR3 protein. Of 430,000 or so distinct CDR3 sequences in the sample, 9.5% to 13% were seen once. The sequences come from PBMCs from blood, collected 45 days after vaccination. All receptors come from a man aged 45 to 65 who received an inactivated influenza vaccine. The CDR3 runs from the conserved cysteine through the conserved F or W. D genes are given only for firm matches. Expanded clones are given a class, and other clones once, few, many or no size at all.

size	J	D	length	V	DNA	CDR3
many	TRBJ2-7	-	12	TRBV20-1	TGCAGTGCGGCCGCAGGCTCCTACGAGCAGTACTTC	CSAAAGSYEQYF
-	TRBJ2-1	-	14	TRBV12-3/TRBV12-4	TGTGCCAGCGCAGCGGGCCGCTCCTACAATGAGCAGTTCTTC	CASAAGRSYNEQFF
-	TRBJ2-2	-	12	TRBV28	TGTGCCAGCAGACAGGGTTCCGGGGAGCTGTTTTTT	CASRQGSGELFF
many	TRBJ1-5	-	13	TRBV7-9	TGTGCCAGCAGCTTAGGGGCCGATCAGCCCCAGCATTTT	CASSLGADQPQHF
-	TRBJ2-3	-	15	TRBV4-1	TGCGCCAGCACCTTGACGGGGACGCCCACAGATACGCAGTATTTT	CASTLTGTPTDTQYF
few	TRBJ2-5	-	14	TRBV18	TGTGCCAGCTCACCACCGAGCAGGGTAGAGACCCAGTACTTC	CASSPPSRVETQYF
-	TRBJ2-2	-	13	TRBV20-1	TGCATAGGTCGCACGGGAAACACCGGGGAGCTGTTTTTT	CIGRTGNTGELFF
many	TRBJ2-1	-	15	TRBV7-2	TGTGCCAGCAGCTTAGACAGGGCCTCCTACAATGAGCAGTTCTTC	CASSLDRASYNEQFF
-	TRBJ2-2	-	15	TRBV5-5	TGTGCCAGCAGCTTGGCCTCGACAGAGCAAGGGGAGCTGTTTTTT	CASSLASTEQGELFF
many	TRBJ2-5	-	14	TRBV20-1	TGCAGTGCTAGGGGGGTGGGCCTCGGGGAGACCCAGTACTTC	CSARGVGLGETQYF
-	TRBJ2-1	-	14	TRBV4-3	TGCGCCAGCAGCCAAGATCGCGGGGCCAATGAGCAGTTCTTC	CASSQDRGANEQFF
-	TRBJ2-1	-	15	TRBV2	TGTGCCAGCAGTTACAACCCGAGCTCCTACAATGAGCAGTTCTTC	CASSYNPSSYNEQFF
few	TRBJ2-7	-	14	TRBV4-3	TGCGCCAGCAGCCAACAAACAGGGACCTACGAGCAGTACTTC	CASSQQTGTYEQYF
-	TRBJ2-1	TRBD2	20	TRBV9	TGTGCCAGCAGCGTAGCTTATAGGACTAGCGGGGGAAGCTCCTACAATGAGCAGTTCTTC	CASSVAYRTSGGSSYNEQFF
-	TRBJ1-1	-	16	TRBV18	TGTGCCAGCTCACCGATTTTTGCAGATAAGGGTTCTGAAGCTTTCTTT	CASSPIFADKGSEAFF
few	TRBJ1-5	-	14	TRBV5-6	TGTGCCAGCAGCTCCCGGGCAGCCCGACAGCCCCAGCATTTT	CASSSRAARQPQHF
-	TRBJ2-2	TRBD1	16	TRBV12-3/TRBV12-4	TGTGCCAGCAGTTTTGGAAGGGGGCTTACGGGCGGGGAGCTGTTTTTT	CASSFGRGLTGGELFF
-	TRBJ1-5	TRBD1	17	TRBV24-1	TGTGCCACCAGTGATACACGCCAGGGGGCGGGTAATCAGCCCCAGCATTTT	CATSDTRQGAGNQPQHF
many	TRBJ2-3	-	14	TRBV7-9	TGTGCCAGCAGCTCCCTCCTAGCGACAGATACGCAGTATTTT	CASSSLLATDTQYF
few	TRBJ2-4	TRBD1	15	TRBV11-1	TGTGCCAGCAGCCGACAGGGGGCAACCAAAAACATTCAGTACTTC	CASSRQGATKNIQYF
few	TRBJ2-3	TRBD2	14	TRBV10-3	TGTGCCATCAGTGTAGCGGGGGACACAGATACGCAGTATTTT	CAISVAGDTDTQYF
-	TRBJ2-1	-	18	TRBV7-8	TGTGCCAGCAGCTTAGTACGTGGACAGGGTAGCGGGAAGGGTGAGCAGTTCTTC	CASSLVRGQGSGKGEQFF
-	TRBJ2-1	-	15	TRBV5-1	TGCGCCAGCAGCTTAAAAGCGGGCGAAAACAATGAGCAGTTCTTC	CASSLKAGENNEQFF
-	TRBJ2-1	-	13	TRBV5-1	TGCGCCAGCAGCGGCGGAGATGGAACTGAGCAGTTCTTC	CASSGGDGTEQFF
many	TRBJ2-5	TRBD2	17	TRBV28	TGTGCCAGCAGTTCCCCCTCTCGCGGGAGAGTAAGAGAGACCCAGTACTTC	CASSSPSRGRVRETQYF
-	TRBJ2-5	-	14	TRBV18	TGTGCCAGCTCACCACTTGGGGGCCCAGAGACCCAGTACTTC	CASSPLGGPETQYF
many	TRBJ2-5	-	13	TRBV10-3	TGTGCCATCAGTGAGAGCCAGGGGGAGACCCAGTACTTC	CAISESQGETQYF
-	TRBJ2-5	-	13	TRBV20-1	TGCAGTGCGAAAACCGTCGCTGGGGTGACCCAGTACTTC	CSAKTVAGVTQYF
-	TRBJ1-2	-	18	TRBV7-8	TGTGCCAGCAGCTTATTGGCCAGGGCGGTTCGGGCTAACTATGGCTACACCTTC	CASSLLARAVRANYGYTF
-	TRBJ2-7	-	14	TRBV12-3/TRBV12-4	TGTGCCAGCAGTTCGATGAGCGCGAGCTACGAGCAGTACTTC	CASSSMSASYEQYF
many	TRBJ2-7	-	12	TRBV20-1	TGCAGTGCTAGAGGGCAGGCCTACGAGCAGTACTTC	CSARGQAYEQYF
few	TRBJ2-3	TRBD2	16	TRBV5-1	TGCGCCAGCAGCTTGCCCAGCGGGGGTAGCACAGATACGCAGTATTTT	CASSLPSGGSTDTQYF
many	TRBJ2-3	TRBD1	12	TRBV29-1	TGCAGCATGGGACAGGGGGGAGATACGCAGTATTTT	CSMGQGGDTQYF
-	TRBJ2-1	-	13	TRBV2	TGTGCCAGCAATACCGGGACCTCCTTTGAGCAGTTCTTC	CASNTGTSFEQFF
few	TRBJ2-2	-	16	TRBV9	TGTGCCAGCAGCCGACTCAGTGGGACTTACACCGGGGAGCTGTTTTTT	CASSRLSGTYTGELFF
few	TRBJ1-1	-	15	TRBV4-1	TGCGCCAGCAGCCAAGAGGTTAGGGGGGTTTCTGAAGCTTTCTTT	CASSQEVRGVSEAFF
many	TRBJ2-7	TRBD1	14	TRBV5-1	TGCGCCAGCAGGAGTCAGGGGGCTCTGGACGAGCAGTACTTC	CASRSQGALDEQYF
many	TRBJ2-7	-	12	TRBV6-2/TRBV6-3	TGTGCCAGCAGCTGGACGGTCTACGAGCAGTACTTC	CASSWTVYEQYF
-	TRBJ2-5	TRBD1	15	TRBV18	TGTGCCAGCTCACGACACACACAGGGGGACGAGACCCAGTACTTC	CASSRHTQGDETQYF